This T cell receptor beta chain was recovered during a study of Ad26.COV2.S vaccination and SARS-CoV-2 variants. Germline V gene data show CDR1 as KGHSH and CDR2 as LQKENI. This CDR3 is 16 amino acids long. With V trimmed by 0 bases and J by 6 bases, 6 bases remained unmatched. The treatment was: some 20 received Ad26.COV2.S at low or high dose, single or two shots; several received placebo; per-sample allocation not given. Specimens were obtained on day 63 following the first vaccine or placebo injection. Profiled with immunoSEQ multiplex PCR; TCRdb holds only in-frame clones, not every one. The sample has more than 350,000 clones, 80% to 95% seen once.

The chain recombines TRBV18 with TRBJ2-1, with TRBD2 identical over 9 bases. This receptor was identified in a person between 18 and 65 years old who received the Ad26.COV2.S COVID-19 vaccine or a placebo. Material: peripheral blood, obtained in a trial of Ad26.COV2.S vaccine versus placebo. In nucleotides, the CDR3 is TGTGCCAGCTCACCACCGGCGGGAGGGCCGCTCAATGAGCAGTTCTTC. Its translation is CASSPPAGGPLNEQFF.